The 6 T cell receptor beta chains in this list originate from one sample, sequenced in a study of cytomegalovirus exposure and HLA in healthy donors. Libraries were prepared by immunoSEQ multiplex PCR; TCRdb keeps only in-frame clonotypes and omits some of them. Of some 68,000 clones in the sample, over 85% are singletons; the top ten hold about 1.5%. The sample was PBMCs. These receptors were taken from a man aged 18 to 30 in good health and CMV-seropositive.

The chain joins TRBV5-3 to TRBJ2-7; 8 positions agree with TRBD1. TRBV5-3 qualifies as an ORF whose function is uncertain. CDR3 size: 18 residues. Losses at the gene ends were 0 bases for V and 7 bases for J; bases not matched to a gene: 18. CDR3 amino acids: CARSLGSLLGQGLREQYF. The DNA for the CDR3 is TGTGCCAGAAGCTTGGGAAGTCTTTTAGGACAGGGACTGAGGGAGCAGTACTTC.

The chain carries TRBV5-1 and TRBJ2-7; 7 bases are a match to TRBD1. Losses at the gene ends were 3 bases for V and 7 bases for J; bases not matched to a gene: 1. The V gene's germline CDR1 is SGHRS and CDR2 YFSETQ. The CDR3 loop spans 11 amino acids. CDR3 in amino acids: CASSSGGEQYF. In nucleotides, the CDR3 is TGCGCCAGCAGCTCAGGGGGAGAGCAGTACTTC.

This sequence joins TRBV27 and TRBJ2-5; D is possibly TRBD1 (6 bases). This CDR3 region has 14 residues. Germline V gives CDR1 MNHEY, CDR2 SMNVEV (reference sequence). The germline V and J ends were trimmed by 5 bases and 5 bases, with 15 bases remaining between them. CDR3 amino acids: CASSTYQGQETQYF. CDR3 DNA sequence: TGTGCCAGCAGTACGTACCAGGGGCAGGAGACCCAGTACTTC.

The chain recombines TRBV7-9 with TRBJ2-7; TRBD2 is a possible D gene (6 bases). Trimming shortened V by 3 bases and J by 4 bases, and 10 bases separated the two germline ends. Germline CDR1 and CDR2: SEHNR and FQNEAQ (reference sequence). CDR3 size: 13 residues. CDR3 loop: CASSLGLKYEQYF. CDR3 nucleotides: TGTGCCAGCAGCTTGGGACTGAAGTACGAGCAGTACTTC.

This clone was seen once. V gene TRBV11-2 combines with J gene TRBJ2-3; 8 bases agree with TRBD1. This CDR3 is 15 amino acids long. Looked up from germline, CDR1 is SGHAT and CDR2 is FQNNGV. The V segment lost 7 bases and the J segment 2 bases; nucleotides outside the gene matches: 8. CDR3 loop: CASKWRDRPTDTQYF. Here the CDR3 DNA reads TGTGCCAGCAAGTGGAGGGACAGGCCCACAGATACGCAGTATTTT. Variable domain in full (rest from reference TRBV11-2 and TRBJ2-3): EAGVAQSPRYKIIEKRQSVAFWCNPISGHATLYWYQQILGQGPKLLIQFQNNGVVDDSQLPKDRFSAERLKGVDSTLKIQPAKLEDSAVYLCASKWRDRPTDTQYFGPGTRLTVL.

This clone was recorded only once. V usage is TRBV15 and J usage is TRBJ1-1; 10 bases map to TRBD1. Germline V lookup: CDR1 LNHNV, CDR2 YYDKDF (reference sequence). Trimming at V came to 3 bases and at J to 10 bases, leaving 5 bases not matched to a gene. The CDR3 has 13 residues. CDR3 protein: CATSRGQGHLAFF. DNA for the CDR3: TGTGCCACCAGCAGGGGACAGGGGCATTTAGCTTTCTTT.